This T cell receptor (beta chain) is from a study of PD-L1 blockade in urothelial cancer. About the research overall: Patients with male sex and bladder-origin urothelial cancer accounted for about 85% of the roughly 30 enrolled. Blood yielded a median of about 140,000 T cells per sample.

Specified time point: peripheral blood 6 weeks after treatment start. TCRdb's table, derived via immunoSEQ multiplex PCR, lists solely in-frame clones and lacks some. The sample holds tens of thousands of clones, about 85% seen once. Germline assignment: CDR1 SQVTM and CDR2 ANQGSEA. There are 19 residues in the CDR3. V lost 4 bases and J lost 4; bases outside the gene matches: 22. Sequencing was performed on PBMCs, taken around atezolizumab (anti-PD-L1) treatment. The V gene is TRBV29-1, the J gene TRBJ1-2, with 9 bases matching TRBD1. The source of this sequence is a man aged 50-59 years with urothelial cancer. The CDR3 DNA follows: TGCAGCGTTGGCAATCCCCGAGGACAGGGGAGGATGTTAACCTATGGCTACACCTTC. Amino acids: CSVGNPRGQGRMLTYGYTF.